Only a few counts were recorded for the clone carrying this T cell receptor beta chain. This record belongs to a study of blood T cell repertoires in COVID-19. Overall study context: Acute and convalescent COVID-19 specimens originated in the United States, Italy and Spain. Sources were T cells, B-cell-depleted T cells, or PBMCs; the material itself was cDNA or gDNA.

Original data processing: Estimates of nucleated cell counts were drawn from the amplification of reference gene primers. The method was immunoSEQ multiplex PCR; TCRdb's version includes in-frame clones alone and lacks a portion of them. The V and J calls and clone size are taken from that table; D and trimming were inferred from the DNA. Found here are approximately 94,000 clones, around nine tenths of them singletons; the top ten hold roughly 8.1%. V was cut by 1 base and J by 2 bases, with 6 bases left in between. Germline V gene sequence: CDR1 SQVTM, CDR2 ANQGSEA. This CDR3 region has 12 residues.

The chain uses TRBV29-1 and TRBJ2-7; the D is unclear. The specimen was peripheral blood. The sequence derives from a woman aged 70 to 79 with acute or convalescent COVID-19. This CDR3 is CSVEGRAYEQYF. The CDR3 DNA follows: TGCAGCGTTGAAGGACGGGCCTACGAGCAGTACTTC.